This T cell receptor (beta chain) was captured by sequencing in a study of a mutant IDH1 vaccine in newly diagnosed glioma. About the study: In weeks 1, 3, 5, 7, 11, 15, 19 and 23, patients were immunized, eight times in all. The earlier regimen, radiotherapy, temozolomide, or both, was most often both. Once 4-6 weeks had passed after radiotherapy alone, vaccination started, or it started with temozolomide cycles.

With respect to this clone: Antigen specificity is unknown.

J gave up 5 bases and V 0 bases, and 0 bases lay outside the gene matches. The CDR3 contains 13 residues. Looked up from germline, CDR1 is SEHNR and CDR2 is FQNEAQ (reference sequence). Clones were read by immunoSEQ multiplex PCR, and TCRdb kept only the in-frame ones, dropping some. The repertoire holds about 56,000 clones, with about 89% as singletons. Time point indicated: week 23, last vaccination. Doses comprised 300 ug of mutant IDH1 20-mer peptide each, plus topical imiquimod. Those who donated had recent WHO grade 3 or 4 IDH1-mutant, ATRX-lost astrocytomas. The sequence was obtained from a middle-aged man with glioma. The chain carries TRBV7-9 and TRBJ2-5; 7 nucleotides line up with TRBD1. The sequencing here drew on PBMCs, taken from a glioma patient whose treatment included an IDH1 peptide vaccine. CDR3 residues: CASSLAGGETQYF. CDR3 nucleotides: TGTGCCAGCAGCTTAGCAGGGGGCGAGACCCAGTACTTC.